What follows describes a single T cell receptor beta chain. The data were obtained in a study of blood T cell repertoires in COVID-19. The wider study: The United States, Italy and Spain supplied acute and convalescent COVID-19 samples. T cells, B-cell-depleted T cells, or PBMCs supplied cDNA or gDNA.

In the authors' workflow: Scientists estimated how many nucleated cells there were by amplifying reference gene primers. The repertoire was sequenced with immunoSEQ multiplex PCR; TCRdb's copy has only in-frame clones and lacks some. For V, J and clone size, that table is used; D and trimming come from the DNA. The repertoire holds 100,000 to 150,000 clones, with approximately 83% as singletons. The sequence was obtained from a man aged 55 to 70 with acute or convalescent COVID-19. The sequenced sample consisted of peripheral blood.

The CDR3 nucleotides read TGTGCCAGCAGTTTGCGGTCGGGAGGCAATTCACCCCTCCACTTT. This gives the protein CASSLRSGGNSPLHF. The chain links TRBV9 to TRBJ1-6; D unresolved. Germline CDR1 reads SGDLS; CDR2 reads YYNGEE. CDR3 length equals 15 residues. V lost 5 bases, J lost 7 bases, and 16 bases lay in between.